The present entry profiles one TCR beta chain with its context. Which antigen it targets is not known. Base qualities are missing; no much larger clone stands one base away. Genomic DNA was isolated from the sorted cells so that the TCRbeta CDR3 region could be sequenced. The immunoSEQ Assay was used to sequence the TCRbeta CDR3 regions. TCRdb's version of the immuneACCESS table is confined to in-frame rearrangements and falls short of the full clone set. An unresolved V gene accounts for under half of the shortfall where checked; the remainder is of unknown origin. In all, the sample holds tens of thousands of clones, and 90% to 95% of those were seen once. 13% to 15% of the sample is held by the ten biggest clonotypes. The trial excluded patients who had a history of autoimmune disease or were on systemic immunosuppression. Peripheral blood for TCR sequencing was collected from all dose cohorts at baseline, on cycle 4 day 1, and on cycle 7 day 1. The samples were drawn from a first-in-human, open-label, multicenter phase I dose-escalation trial of ivuxolimab. Adults with locally advanced or metastatic melanoma, renal cell, hepatocellular, or head and neck squamous cell carcinoma were enrolled in the trial. Before TCR sequencing, CD4+ T cells and CD8+ T cells were sorted from peripheral blood as separate populations.

This specimen comes from a study of OX40 agonist ivuxolimab in advanced cancers. Study-level background: Ivuxolimab, which targeted the costimulatory receptor OX40 (CD134), was an agonistic, fully human IgG2 monoclonal antibody. Partial responses occurred in three dose-escalation patients, of whom one had hepatocellular carcinoma and two had cutaneous melanoma. Intravenous ivuxolimab was administered to patients every 2 weeks at six dose levels: 0.01, 0.1, 0.3, 1.5, 3 and 10 mg/kg. The paper reports the monotherapy dose-escalation portion (N of about 54 patients) of the phase I ivuxolimab trial. In the dose-escalation cohort, 70% to 85% of patients were male, and the mean age was 60 years with a range of roughly 20 to 85. The point of sequencing TCRbeta in the periphery was to test whether ivuxolimab changed TCR sequence diversity and drove clonal T-cell expansion. Patients were allowed to have had prior anti-PD-1, anti-PD-L1 or anti-CTLA-4 therapy, and 40% of the dose-escalation patients had been treated with checkpoint inhibitors. Of the 52 patients in dose escalation, some 19 had hepatocellular carcinoma, around 15 had melanoma, 9 had renal cell carcinoma and 9 had head and neck cancer. What the research found in general, with its limitations: Clonal expansion of both CD4+ and CD8+ blood T cells was observed from baseline to week 6 at doses 0.1 to 3.0 mg/kg. The antigen specificity of the peripheral T cells that underwent clonal expansion was not determined. Low levels of normalized T-cell clonal expansion were also seen in some patients who did not respond. After ivuxolimab, more expanded clones were found on average in CD8+ T cells than in CD4+ T cells. In the 0.1-3.0 mg/kg groups, partial responders had among the lowest normalized peripheral clonal expansion, particularly in CD8+ T cells.

The origin of this receptor is an adult with an advanced solid tumor such as melanoma, head and neck, liver or kidney cancer. The source was CD4+ or CD8+ T cells sorted from blood, collected in a trial of the OX40 agonist ivuxolimab.

The CDR3 loop reads CASSLGLAGAHEQFF. The sequenced DNA is TGTGCCAGCAGCTTGGGACTAGCGGGAGCCCATGAGCAGTTCTTC. The rearranged segments are TRBV13 and TRBJ2-1, and 14 bases in between align with TRBD2. CDR1 and CDR2 are read off the germline V gene (reference sequence) as PRHDT and FYEKMQ. The CDR3 sequence holds 15 residues, the cysteine and phenylalanine included. Left in the record is the CDR3 DNA by itself, 45 bases read in frame from the first base. V trim: 3 bases; J trim: 8 bases; unmatched bases: 3. The reference TRBV13 and TRBJ2-1 proteins fill in what lies around the CDR3, so the full variable domain reads AAGVIQSPRHLIKEKRETATLKCYPIPRHDTVYWYQQGPGQDPQFLISFYEKMQSDKGSIPDRFSAQQFSDYHSELNMSSLELGDSALYFCASSLGLAGAHEQFFGPGTRLTVL.